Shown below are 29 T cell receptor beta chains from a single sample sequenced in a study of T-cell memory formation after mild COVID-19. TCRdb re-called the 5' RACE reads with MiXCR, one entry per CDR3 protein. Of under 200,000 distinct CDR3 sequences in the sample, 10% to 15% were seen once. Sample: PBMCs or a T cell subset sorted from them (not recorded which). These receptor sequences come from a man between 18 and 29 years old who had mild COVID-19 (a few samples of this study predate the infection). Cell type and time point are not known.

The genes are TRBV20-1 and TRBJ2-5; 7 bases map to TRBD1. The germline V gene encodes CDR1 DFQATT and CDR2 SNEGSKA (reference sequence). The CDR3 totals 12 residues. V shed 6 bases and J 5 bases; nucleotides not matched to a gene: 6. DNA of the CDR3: TGCAGTGCCCTGGGACAGATGGAGACCCAGTACTTC. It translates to CSALGQMETQYF.

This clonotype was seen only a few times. The DNA of the CDR3 is TGCGCCAGCAGCTTGGGTCAGGGGGAGCCTGAAGCTTTCTTT. As protein: CASSLGQGEPEAFF. The rearrangement links TRBV5-1 to TRBJ1-1, with 7 nucleotides matching TRBD1. This CDR3 is built from 14 residues. Germline CDR1 reads SGHRS; CDR2 reads YFSETQ. V lost 0 bases, J lost 6 bases, and 5 bases stayed unmatched.

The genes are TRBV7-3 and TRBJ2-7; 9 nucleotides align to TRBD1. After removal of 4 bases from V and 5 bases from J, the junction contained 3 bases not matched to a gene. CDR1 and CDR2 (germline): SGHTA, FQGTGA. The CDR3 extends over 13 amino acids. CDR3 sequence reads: CASSSGTGNEQYF. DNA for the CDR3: TGTGCCAGCAGCTCAGGGACAGGGAACGAGCAGTACTTC. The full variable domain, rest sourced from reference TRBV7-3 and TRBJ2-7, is GAGVSQTPSNKVTEKGKYVELRCDPISGHTALYWYRQSLGQGPEFLIYFQGTGAADDSGLPNDRFFAVRPEGSVSTLKIQRTERGDSAVYLCASSSGTGNEQYFGPGTRLTVT.

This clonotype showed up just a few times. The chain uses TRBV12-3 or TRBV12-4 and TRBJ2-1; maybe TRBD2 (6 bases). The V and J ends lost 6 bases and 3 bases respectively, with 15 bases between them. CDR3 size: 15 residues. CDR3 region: CASRYRGSSYNEQFF. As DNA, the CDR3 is TGTGCCAGCAGATACCGGGGGAGCAGCTACAATGAGCAGTTCTTC.

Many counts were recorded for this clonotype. CDR3 in amino acids: CASSPGGRYGYTF. The CDR3 DNA reads as TGTGCCAGCAGTCCCGGGGGGAGATATGGCTACACCTTC. The chain couples TRBV6-5 to TRBJ1-2; a weak D match, TRBD1 (5 bases). Trimming stripped 5 bases from V and 5 bases from J, with 12 bases between. Germline V gene data show CDR1 as MNHEY and CDR2 as SVGAGI. The CDR3 extends over 13 amino acids.

This CDR3 reads CASSDPAGGPGNEQFF. CDR3 DNA sequence: TGTGCCAGCAGCGACCCGGCGGGGGGGCCGGGCAATGAGCAGTTCTTC. The V call is TRBV6-6, the J call TRBJ2-1; 9 bases map to TRBD2. Germline V lookup: CDR1 MNHNY, CDR2 SVGAGI (reference sequence). This CDR3 region has 16 residues. V shed 6 bases, J shed 6 bases, and the junction held 12 bases outside the gene matches.

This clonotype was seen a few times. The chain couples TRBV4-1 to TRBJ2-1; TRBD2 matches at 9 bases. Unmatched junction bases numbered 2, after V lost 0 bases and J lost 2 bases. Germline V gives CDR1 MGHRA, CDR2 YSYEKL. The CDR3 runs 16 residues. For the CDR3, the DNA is TGCGCCAGCAGCCAAGAAATAGCGGGGGCCTACAATGAGCAGTTCTTC. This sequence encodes CASSQEIAGAYNEQFF.

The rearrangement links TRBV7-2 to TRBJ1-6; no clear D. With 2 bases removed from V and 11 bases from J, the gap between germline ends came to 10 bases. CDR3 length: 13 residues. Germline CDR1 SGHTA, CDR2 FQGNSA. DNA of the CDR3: TGTGCCAGCAGCTTAATCTGGGATACACCCCTCCACTTT. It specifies CASSLIWDTPLHF.

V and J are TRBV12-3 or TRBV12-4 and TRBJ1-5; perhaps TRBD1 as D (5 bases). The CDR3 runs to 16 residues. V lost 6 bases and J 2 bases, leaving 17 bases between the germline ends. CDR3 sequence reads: CASSRDSGIGNQPQHF. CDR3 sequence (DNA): TGTGCCAGCAGCCGCGATTCAGGGATTGGCAATCAGCCCCAGCATTTT.

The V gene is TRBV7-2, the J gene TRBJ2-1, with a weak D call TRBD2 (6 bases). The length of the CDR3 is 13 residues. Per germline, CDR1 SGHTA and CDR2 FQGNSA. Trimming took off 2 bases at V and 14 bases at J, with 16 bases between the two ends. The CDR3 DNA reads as TGTGCCAGCAGCTTAAAGGAGGTGGGGAGGAAGTTCTTC. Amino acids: CASSLKEVGRKFF.

The CDR3 DNA reads as TGTGCCAGCAGTTCCAGCTACAGGGGGCCCACCGGGGAGCTGTTTTTT. This sequence encodes CASSSSYRGPTGELFF. The chain is built from TRBV6-5 and TRBJ2-2; 9 bases match TRBD1. V shed 4 bases, J shed 4 bases, and the junction held 7 bases outside the gene matches. The CDR3 is 16 amino acids. Germline V gene sequence: CDR1 MNHEY, CDR2 SVGAGI.

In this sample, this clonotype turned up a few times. CDR3 sequence (DNA): TGTGCCAGCTCTAGCGGACCCGTCACAGATACGCAGTATTTT. Translating it yields CASSSGPVTDTQYF. The rearrangement links TRBV6-2 or TRBV6-3 to TRBJ2-3; TRBD2 agrees at 7 bases. V was clipped by 8 bases and J by 2 bases; unmatched bases: 7. Looked up from germline, CDR1 is MNHEY and CDR2 is SVGEGT. The CDR3 runs to 14 residues.

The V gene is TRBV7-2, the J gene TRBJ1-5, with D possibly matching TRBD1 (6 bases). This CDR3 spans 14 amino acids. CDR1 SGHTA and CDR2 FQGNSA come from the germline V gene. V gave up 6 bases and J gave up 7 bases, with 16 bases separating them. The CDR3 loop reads CASSYTGSGQPQHF. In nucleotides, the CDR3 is TGTGCCAGCAGTTATACAGGGAGTGGGCAGCCCCAGCATTTT.

In nucleotides, the CDR3 is TGCAGTGCTAGCCGTTCTCCGGGACAGGGGGCTTATTCACCCCTCCACTTT. Translated: CSASRSPGQGAYSPLHF. This rearrangement joins TRBV20-1 to TRBJ1-6, with 12 bases that match TRBD1. Per germline, CDR1 DFQATT and CDR2 SNEGSKA (reference sequence). The CDR3 extends over 17 amino acids. The V gene end was trimmed by 3 bases and the J gene end by 8 bases; junction bases not matched to a gene: 11.

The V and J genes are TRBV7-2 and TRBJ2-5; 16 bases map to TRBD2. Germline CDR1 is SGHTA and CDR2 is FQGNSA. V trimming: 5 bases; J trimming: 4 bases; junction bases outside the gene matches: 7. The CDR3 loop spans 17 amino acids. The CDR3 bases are TGTGCCAGCAGCCCAGGGACTAGCGGGGGGGCGGCAGAGACCCAGTACTTC. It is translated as CASSPGTSGGAAETQYF.

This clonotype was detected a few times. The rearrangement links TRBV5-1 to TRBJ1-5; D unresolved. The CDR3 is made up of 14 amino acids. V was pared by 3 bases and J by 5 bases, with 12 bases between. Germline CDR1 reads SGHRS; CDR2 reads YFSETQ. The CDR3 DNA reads TGCGCCAGCAGCTATGACGGCGGGGATCAGCCCCAGCATTTT. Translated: CASSYDGGDQPQHF.

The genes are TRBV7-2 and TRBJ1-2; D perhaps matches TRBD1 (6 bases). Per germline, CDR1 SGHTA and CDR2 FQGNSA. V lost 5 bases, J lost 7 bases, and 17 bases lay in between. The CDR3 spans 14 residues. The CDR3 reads CASSQGGELGGYTF. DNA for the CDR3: TGTGCCAGCAGCCAAGGGGGGGAGCTTGGTGGCTACACCTTC.

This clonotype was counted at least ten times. The CDR3 region is CSAKTVNTEAFF. DNA of the CDR3: TGCAGTGCTAAAACGGTGAACACTGAAGCTTTCTTT. The V call is TRBV20-1, the J call TRBJ1-1; no definite D call. There are 12 residues in the CDR3. Trimming removed 4 bases at V and 0 bases at J, with 6 bases between. Germline values: CDR1 DFQATT, CDR2 SNEGSKA (reference sequence).

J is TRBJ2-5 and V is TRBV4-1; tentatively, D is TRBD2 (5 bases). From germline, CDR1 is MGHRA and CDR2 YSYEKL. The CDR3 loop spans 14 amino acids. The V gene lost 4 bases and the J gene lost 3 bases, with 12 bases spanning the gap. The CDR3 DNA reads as TGCGCCAGCAGCCCCCGCCTGGGAGAAGAGACCCAGTACTTC. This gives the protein CASSPRLGEETQYF.

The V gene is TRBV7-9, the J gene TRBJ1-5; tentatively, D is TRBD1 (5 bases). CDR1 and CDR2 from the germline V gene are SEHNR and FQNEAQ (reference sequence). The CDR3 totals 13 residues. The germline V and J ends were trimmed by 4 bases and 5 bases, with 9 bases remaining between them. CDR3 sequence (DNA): TGTGCCAGCAGCTCATCCAGGGATCAGCCCCAGCATTTT. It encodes CASSSSRDQPQHF.

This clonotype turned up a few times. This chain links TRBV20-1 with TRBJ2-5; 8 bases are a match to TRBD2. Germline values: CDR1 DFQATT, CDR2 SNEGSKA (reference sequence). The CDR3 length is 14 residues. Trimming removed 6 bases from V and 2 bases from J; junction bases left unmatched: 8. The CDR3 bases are TGCAGTGCAGCGCGGGGGGTCGTACAAGAGACCCAGTACTTC. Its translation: CSAARGVVQETQYF.

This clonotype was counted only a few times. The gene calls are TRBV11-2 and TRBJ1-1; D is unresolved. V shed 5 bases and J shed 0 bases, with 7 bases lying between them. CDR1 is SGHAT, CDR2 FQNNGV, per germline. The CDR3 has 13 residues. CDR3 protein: CASSGNLNTEAFF. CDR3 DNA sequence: TGTGCCAGCAGCGGGAATCTGAACACTGAAGCTTTCTTT.

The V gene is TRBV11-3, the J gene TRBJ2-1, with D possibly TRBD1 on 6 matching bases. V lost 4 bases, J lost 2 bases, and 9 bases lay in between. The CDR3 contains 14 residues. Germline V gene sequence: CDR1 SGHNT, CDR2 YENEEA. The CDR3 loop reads CASSSDRAYNEQFF. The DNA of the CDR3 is TGTGCCAGCAGCTCGGACAGAGCCTACAATGAGCAGTTCTTC.

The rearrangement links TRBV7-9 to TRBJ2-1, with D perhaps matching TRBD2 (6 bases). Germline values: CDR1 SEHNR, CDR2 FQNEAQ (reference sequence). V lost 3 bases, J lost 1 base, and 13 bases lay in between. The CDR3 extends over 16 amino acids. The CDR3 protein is CASSFSYGGSYNEQFF. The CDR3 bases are TGTGCCAGCAGCTTCAGTTATGGGGGGTCCTACAATGAGCAGTTCTTC.

Here the CDR3 reads CASADGRVGTDTQYF. CDR3 coding DNA: TGTGCCAGCGCGGACGGAAGGGTGGGCACAGATACGCAGTATTTT. The chain recombines TRBV18 with TRBJ2-3, with D hard to call. CDR3 length: 15 amino acids. V lost 8 bases and J 1 base, leaving 16 bases between the germline ends. Germline loops: CDR1 KGHSH, CDR2 LQKENI.

Here the CDR3 DNA reads TGTGCCAGCAGCCCACTGTCCGATCGTGCTGGCTACACCTTC. Translation: CASSPLSDRAGYTF. V and J are TRBV7-6 and TRBJ1-2; D is undetermined. The CDR3 loop spans 14 amino acids. Germline V gene sequence: CDR1 SGHVS, CDR2 FNYEAQ. V was pared by 5 bases and J by 7 bases, with 17 bases between.

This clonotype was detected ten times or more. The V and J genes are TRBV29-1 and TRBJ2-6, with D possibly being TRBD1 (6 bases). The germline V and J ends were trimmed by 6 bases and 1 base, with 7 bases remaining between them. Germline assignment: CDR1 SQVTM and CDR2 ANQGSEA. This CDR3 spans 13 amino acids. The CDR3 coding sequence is TGCAGCGTCACAGGGTCTGGGGCCAACGTCCTGACTTTC. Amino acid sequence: CSVTGSGANVLTF. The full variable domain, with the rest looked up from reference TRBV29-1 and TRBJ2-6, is SAVISQKPSRDICQRGTSLTIQCQVDSQVTMMFWYRQQPGQSLTLIATANQGSEATYESGFVIDKFPISRPNLTFSTLTVSNMSPEDSSIYLCSVTGSGANVLTFGAGSRLTVL.

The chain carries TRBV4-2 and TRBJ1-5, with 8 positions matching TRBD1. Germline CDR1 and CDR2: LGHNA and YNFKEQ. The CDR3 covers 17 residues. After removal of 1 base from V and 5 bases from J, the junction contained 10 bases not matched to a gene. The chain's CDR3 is CASSQVRTGQGYQPQHF. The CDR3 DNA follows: TGTGCCAGCAGCCAAGTTAGGACAGGGCAGGGCTATCAGCCCCAGCATTTT.

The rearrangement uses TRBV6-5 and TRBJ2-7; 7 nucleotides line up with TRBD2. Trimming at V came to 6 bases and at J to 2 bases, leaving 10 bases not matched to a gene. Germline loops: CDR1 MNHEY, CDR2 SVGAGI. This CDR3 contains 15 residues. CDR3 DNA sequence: TGTGCCAGCAGCCGCGGGCTAGCGGAGGCCTACGAGCAGTACGTC. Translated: CASSRGLAEAYEQYV.